The 15 T cell receptor beta chains listed next were all sequenced from one sample in a study of cytomegalovirus exposure and HLA in healthy donors. Amplification used 60 Vbeta primers and 13 Jbeta primers. The table came from immunoSEQ multiplex PCR; TCRdb's copy has only in-frame clones and leaves some out. Of some 190,000 clones listed, roughly 76% were seen once; the top ten hold over 2%. The specimen was PBMCs. The receptors stem from a woman aged 25 to 39 in good health and CMV-seropositive.

The V gene is TRBV5-1, the J gene TRBJ2-1; 7 bases match TRBD2. The CDR3 consists of 17 residues. In germline, CDR1 is SGHRS, CDR2 YFSETQ. V was clipped by 0 bases and J by 4 bases; unmatched bases: 10. The chain's CDR3 is CASSLVERGDPYNEQFF. As DNA, the CDR3 is TGCGCCAGCAGCTTGGTGGAACGGGGGGATCCTTACAATGAGCAGTTCTTC.

The V call is TRBV5-1, the J call TRBJ1-1; 8 bases map to TRBD1. The CDR3 has 14 amino acids. CDR1 is SGHRS, CDR2 YFSETQ, per germline. V lost 4 bases to trimming and J lost 5 bases; unmatched junction nucleotides: 7. The CDR3, as DNA: TGCGCCAGCAGCCCGGACAGGGTACAAACTGAAGCTTTCTTT. Amino acids: CASSPDRVQTEAFF.

This clone has just a few counts. The gene calls are TRBV9 and TRBJ2-3; D is unclear. Per germline, CDR1 SGDLS and CDR2 YYNGEE. The CDR3 consists of 12 residues. Trimming stripped 0 bases from V and 5 bases from J, with 4 bases between. This CDR3 reads CASSVALDTQYF. In nucleotides, the CDR3 is TGTGCCAGCAGCGTAGCTTTAGATACGCAGTATTTT. Drawing the rest from reference TRBV9 and TRBJ2-3, the complete variable domain is DSGVTQTPKHLITATGQRVTLRCSPRSGDLSVYWYQQSLDQGLQFLIQYYNGEERAKGNILERFSAQQFPDLHSELNLSSLELGDSALYFCASSVALDTQYFGPGTRLTVL.

This chain uses TRBV10-3 with TRBJ2-3, with 10 bases that match TRBD2. The germline V gene encodes CDR1 ENHRY and CDR2 SYGVKD. CDR3 size: 14 residues. V was clipped by 10 bases and J by 0 bases; unmatched bases: 4. CDR3 DNA sequence: TGTGCCACCACTAGCGGGGCTAGCACAGATACGCAGTATTTT. It specifies CATTSGASTDTQYF.

The chain has TRBV7-2 and TRBJ2-2; 12 positions match TRBD2. V dropped 3 bases and J dropped 4; count of bases not matched to a gene: 0. The CDR3 is 15 residues long. CDR1 and CDR2 (germline): SGHTA, FQGNSA. The CDR3 nucleotides are TGTGCCAGCAGCTTGACTAGCGGGAGCACCGGGGAGCTGTTTTTT. This translates into CASSLTSGSTGELFF. Together with reference TRBV7-2 and TRBJ2-2, the CDR3 gives the full variable domain: GAGVSQSPSNKVTEKGKDVELRCDPISGHTALYWYRQSLGQGLEFLIYFQGNSAPDKSGLPSDRFSAERTGGSVSTLTIQRTQQEDSAVYLCASSLTSGSTGELFFGEGSRLTVL.

Concerning this clone: The sample has other DNA sequences that encode this CDR3 too. This rearrangement joins TRBV2 to TRBJ1-1, with a tentative D call TRBD1 (5 bases). CDR3 length equals 14 residues. Looked up from germline, CDR1 is SNHLY and CDR2 is FYNNEI. V was trimmed by 6 bases and J by 1 base, leaving 12 bases between them. The CDR3 sequence is CASRGTRWNTEAFF. CDR3 DNA sequence: TGTGCCAGCAGGGGGACTAGGTGGAACACTGAAGCTTTCTTT.

The V and J genes are TRBV6-5 and TRBJ2-3, with TRBD2 matching 8 bases. Trimming at V came to 6 bases and at J to 5 bases, leaving 7 bases not matched to a gene. There are 14 residues in the CDR3. Germline V CDR1 and CDR2: MNHEY, SVGAGI. CDR3 in DNA: TGTGCCAGCAGCTTGAGCGGGAGAGGAGATACGCAGTATTTT. Its translation is CASSLSGRGDTQYF.

The rearrangement links TRBV6-6 to TRBJ2-3; D gene unclear. Per germline, CDR1 MNHNY and CDR2 SVGAGI (reference sequence). The CDR3 contains 15 residues. V shed 2 bases and J shed 4 bases, with 13 bases lying between them. CDR3 bases: TGTGCCAGCAGTTACCCCAGCAGCGAGGCAGATACGCAGTATTTT. Translated: CASSYPSSEADTQYF.

V and J are TRBV4-2 and TRBJ1-4, with D perhaps matching TRBD1 (5 bases). The CDR3 has 18 residues. V lost 0 bases and J lost 7, with 21 bases in between. Germline values: CDR1 LGHNA, CDR2 YNFKEQ. The CDR3, as DNA: TGTGCCAGCAGCCAAGATTTAATTGGCGGGGCCGGTGGTGAAAAACTGTTTTTT. Translating gives CASSQDLIGGAGGEKLFF.

This sequence joins TRBV29-1 and TRBJ1-4; TRBD1 matches 8 bases. Germline V gene data show CDR1 as SQVTM and CDR2 as ANQGSEA. Trimming at V came to 4 bases and at J to 7 bases, leaving 8 bases not matched to a gene. The CDR3 has 14 amino acids. The CDR3 DNA sequence: TGCAGCGTTGTGGGTGACAGGGGTAGTGAAAAACTGTTTTTT. This encodes CSVVGDRGSEKLFF.

This clone was seen a few times. The chain uses TRBV7-2 and TRBJ1-1; D might be TRBD1 (6 bases). CDR3 length equals 15 residues. V was cut by 3 bases and J by 5 bases, with 16 bases left in between. The germline V gene has CDR1 SGHTA and CDR2 FQGNSA. The DNA of the CDR3 is TGTGCCAGCAGCTTCGTTTTACAGGGAGGGACTGAAGCTTTCTTT. Protein sequence: CASSFVLQGGTEAFF.

The rearrangement links TRBV29-1 to TRBJ2-7; 7 bases agree with TRBD2. The trim removed 4 bases at V and 3 bases at J, leaving 6 bases unmatched. The CDR3 extends over 13 amino acids. Germline V gene data show CDR1 as SQVTM and CDR2 as ANQGSEA. CDR3 sequence: CSVATGGLYEQYF. CDR3 DNA: TGCAGCGTTGCAACGGGAGGTCTCTACGAGCAGTACTTC.

V gene TRBV4-2 combines with J gene TRBJ1-2; D gene unclear. This CDR3 is 12 amino acids long. The germline V gene has CDR1 LGHNA and CDR2 YNFKEQ. V gave up 4 bases and J gave up 4 bases, with 7 bases separating them. The CDR3 spells CASSPTGYGYTF. The CDR3 DNA reads as TGTGCCAGCAGCCCGACGGGCTATGGCTACACCTTC.

This clone came up a few times. V and J are TRBV4-1 and TRBJ2-7; TRBD2 is a possible D gene (6 bases). With 2 bases removed from V and 6 bases from J, the gap between germline ends came to 8 bases. This CDR3 spans 12 amino acids. Looked up from germline, CDR1 is MGHRA and CDR2 is YSYEKL. As DNA, the CDR3 is TGCGCCAGCAGCCAACAGGGAGGCGAGCAGTACTTC. Its protein product is CASSQQGGEQYF.

This clone was detected only a few times. The rearrangement uses TRBV7-2 and TRBJ1-1; TRBD1 matches 7 bases. V lost 6 bases, J lost 5 bases, and 18 bases stayed unmatched. The CDR3 sequence is 17 residues long. CDR1 is SGHTA and CDR2 is FQGNSA in the germline V gene. The CDR3 protein is CASSQGNRGSRRTEAFF. CDR3 nucleotide sequence: TGTGCCAGCAGTCAGGGCAACAGGGGAAGTCGTCGGACTGAAGCTTTCTTT.